This TCR beta chain came from a study of blood T cell repertoires in COVID-19. This CDR3 has 13 residues. The germline V and J ends were trimmed by 1 base and 0 bases, with 3 bases remaining between them. Germline-derived CDR1 and CDR2 are MNHEY and SMNVEV (reference sequence). Enrolled through a virtual design, the participants were between 18 and 89 years of age and came from 24 US areas. Profiling relied on immunoSEQ multiplex PCR, and the TCRdb table lists in-frame clones only, not all of them. Found here are approximately 300,000 clones, approximately 90% of them singletons; the top ten hold about 4.2%.

The chain couples TRBV27 to TRBJ2-5, with D hard to call. This receptor was taken from a woman in her 30s who had been exposed to COVID-19. The sample taken for sequencing was PBMCs or T cells enriched from blood (not recorded which). The CDR3 region is CASSLYYQETQYF. Written as DNA, the CDR3 is TGTGCCAGCAGTTTATACTACCAAGAGACCCAGTACTTC.